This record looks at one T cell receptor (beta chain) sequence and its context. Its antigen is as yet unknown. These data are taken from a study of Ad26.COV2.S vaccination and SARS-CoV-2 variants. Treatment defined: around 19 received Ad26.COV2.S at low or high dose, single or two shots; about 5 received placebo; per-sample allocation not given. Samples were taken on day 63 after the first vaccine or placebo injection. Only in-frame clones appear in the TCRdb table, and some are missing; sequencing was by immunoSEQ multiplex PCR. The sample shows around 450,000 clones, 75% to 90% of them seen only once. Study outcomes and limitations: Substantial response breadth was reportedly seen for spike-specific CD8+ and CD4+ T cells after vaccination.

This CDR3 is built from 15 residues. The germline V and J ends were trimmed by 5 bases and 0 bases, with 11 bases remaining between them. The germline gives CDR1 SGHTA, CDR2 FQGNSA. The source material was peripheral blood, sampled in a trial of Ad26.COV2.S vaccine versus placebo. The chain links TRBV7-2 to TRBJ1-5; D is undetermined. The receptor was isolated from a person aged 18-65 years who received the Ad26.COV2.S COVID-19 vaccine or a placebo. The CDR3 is CASSPQVYSNQPQHF. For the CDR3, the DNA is TGTGCCAGCAGCCCTCAGGTATATAGCAATCAGCCCCAGCATTTT.